This T cell receptor (beta chain) emerged from a study of shared clonotypes between healthy human individuals. The CDR3 covers 14 residues. V lost 3 bases, J lost 8 bases, and 5 bases stayed unmatched. The V gene's germline CDR1 is LNHDA and CDR2 SQIVND (reference sequence). Note on this clone: Its antigen is unknown.

The study, taken as a whole, reports: Since donors were few, the genetic and exposure-history diversity represented was limited.

Sequenced by immunoSEQ multiplex PCR; TCRdb stores in-frame clones only, minus some. This sample has 490,000 or so clones, with around 80% found just once. V gene TRBV19 combines with J gene TRBJ2-1, with TRBD2 identical over 9 bases. The source is a woman between 35 and 50 years old in good health. Some clones in this sample may be carry-over from other donors' samples. Sequenced: PBMCs. The CDR3 is CASSMLAGSYEQFF. CDR3 nucleotides: TGTGCCAGTAGTATGCTAGCGGGATCGTATGAGCAGTTCTTC.